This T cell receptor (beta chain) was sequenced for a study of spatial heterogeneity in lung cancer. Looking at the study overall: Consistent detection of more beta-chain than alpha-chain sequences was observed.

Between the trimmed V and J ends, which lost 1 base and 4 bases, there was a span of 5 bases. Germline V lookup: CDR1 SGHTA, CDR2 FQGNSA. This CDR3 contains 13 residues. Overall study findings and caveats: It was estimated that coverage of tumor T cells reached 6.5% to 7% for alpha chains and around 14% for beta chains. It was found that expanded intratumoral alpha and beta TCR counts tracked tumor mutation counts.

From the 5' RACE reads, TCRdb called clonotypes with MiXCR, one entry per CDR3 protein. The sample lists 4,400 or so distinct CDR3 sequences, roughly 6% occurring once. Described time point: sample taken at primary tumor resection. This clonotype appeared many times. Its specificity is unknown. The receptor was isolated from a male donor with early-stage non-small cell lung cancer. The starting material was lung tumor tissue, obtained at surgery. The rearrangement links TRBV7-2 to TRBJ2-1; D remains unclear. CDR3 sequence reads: CASSLGIYNEQFF. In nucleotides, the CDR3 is TGTGCCAGCAGCTTAGGCATTTACAATGAGCAGTTCTTC.